This TCR beta chain is from a study of shared clonotypes between healthy human individuals. Study-level information: With ages of 18 to 49, the donors were two women and a few men. Study conclusions and caveats: Estimated richness was generally greater in naive than memory subsets.

Clones were sequenced by immunoSEQ multiplex PCR, and TCRdb holds only the in-frame ones, with some missing. The sample gives millions of clones, 85% to 95% of which show up once; 0.39% is in the top ten. Trimming shortened V by 4 bases and J by 4 bases, and 14 bases separated the two germline ends. The length of the CDR3 is 15 residues. Germline CDR1 ENHRY, CDR2 SYGVKD. As for this clone: The antigen is unknown.

The rearrangement uses TRBV10-3 and TRBJ2-1; no firm D call. Sequenced: naive CD4+ T cells from PBMCs. Subset specified: CD45RA+ positively selected. The TCR sequence derives from a young man in good health. Some clones in this sample may be carry-over from other donors' samples. The CDR3 spells CAISGHKDDYNEQFF. The CDR3 DNA is TGTGCCATCAGTGGGCATAAGGACGATTACAATGAGCAGTTCTTC.